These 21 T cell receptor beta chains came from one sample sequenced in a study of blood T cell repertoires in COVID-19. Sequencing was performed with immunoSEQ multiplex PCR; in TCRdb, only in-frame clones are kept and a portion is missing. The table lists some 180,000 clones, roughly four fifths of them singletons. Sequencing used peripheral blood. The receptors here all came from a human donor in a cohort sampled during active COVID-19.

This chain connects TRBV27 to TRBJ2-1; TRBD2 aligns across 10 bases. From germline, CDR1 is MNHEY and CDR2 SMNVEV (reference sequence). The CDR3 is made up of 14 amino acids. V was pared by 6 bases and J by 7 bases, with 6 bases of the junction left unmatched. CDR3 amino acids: CASRGAGGGNEQFF. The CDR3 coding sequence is TGTGCCAGCAGGGGAGCGGGGGGGGGAAATGAGCAGTTCTTC.

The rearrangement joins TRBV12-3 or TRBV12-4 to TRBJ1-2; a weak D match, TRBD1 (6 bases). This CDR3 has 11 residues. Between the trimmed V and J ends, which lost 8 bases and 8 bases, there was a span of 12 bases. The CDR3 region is CASLTGRGYTF. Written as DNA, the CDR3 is TGTGCCAGCTTAACAGGGCGAGGCTACACCTTC.

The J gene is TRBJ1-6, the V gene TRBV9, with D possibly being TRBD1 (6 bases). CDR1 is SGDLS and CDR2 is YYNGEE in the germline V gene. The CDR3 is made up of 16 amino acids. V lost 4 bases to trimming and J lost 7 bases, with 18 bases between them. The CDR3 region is CASSPRGPGDNSPLHF. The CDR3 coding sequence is TGTGCCAGCAGCCCCAGAGGTCCAGGGGACAATTCACCCCTCCACTTT.

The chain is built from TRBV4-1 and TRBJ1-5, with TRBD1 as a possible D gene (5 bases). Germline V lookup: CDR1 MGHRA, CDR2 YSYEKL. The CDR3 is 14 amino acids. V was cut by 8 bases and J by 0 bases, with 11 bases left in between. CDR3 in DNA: TGCGCCAGCGGGCAGGGATTTAGCAATCAGCCCCAGCATTTT. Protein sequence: CASGQGFSNQPQHF.

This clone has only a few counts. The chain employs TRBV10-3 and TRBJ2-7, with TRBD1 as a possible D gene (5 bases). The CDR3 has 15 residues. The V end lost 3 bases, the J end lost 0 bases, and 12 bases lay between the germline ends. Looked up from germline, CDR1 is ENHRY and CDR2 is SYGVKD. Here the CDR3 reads CAISETEGDSYEQYF. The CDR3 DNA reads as TGTGCCATCAGTGAAACCGAAGGGGACTCCTACGAGCAGTACTTC.

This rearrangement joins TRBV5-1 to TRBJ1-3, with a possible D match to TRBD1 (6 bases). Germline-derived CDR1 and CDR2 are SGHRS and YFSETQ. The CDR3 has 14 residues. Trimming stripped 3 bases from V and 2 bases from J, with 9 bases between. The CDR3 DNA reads TGCGCCAGCAGCTCAGGGGATACTGGAAACACCATATATTTT. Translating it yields CASSSGDTGNTIYF.

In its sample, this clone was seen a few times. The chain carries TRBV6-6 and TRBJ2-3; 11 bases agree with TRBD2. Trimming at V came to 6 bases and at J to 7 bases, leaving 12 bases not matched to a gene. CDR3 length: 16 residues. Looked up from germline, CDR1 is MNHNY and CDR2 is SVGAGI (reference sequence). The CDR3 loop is CASSHSGGALMYTQYF. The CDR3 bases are TGTGCCAGCAGCCATAGCGGGGGGGCCTTAATGTATACGCAGTATTTT.

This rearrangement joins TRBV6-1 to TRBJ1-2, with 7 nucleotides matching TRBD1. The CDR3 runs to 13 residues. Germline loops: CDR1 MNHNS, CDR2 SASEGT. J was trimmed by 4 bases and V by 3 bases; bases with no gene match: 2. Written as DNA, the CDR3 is TGTGCCAGCAGTGATGGGGACAGCTATGGCTACACCTTC. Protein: CASSDGDSYGYTF.

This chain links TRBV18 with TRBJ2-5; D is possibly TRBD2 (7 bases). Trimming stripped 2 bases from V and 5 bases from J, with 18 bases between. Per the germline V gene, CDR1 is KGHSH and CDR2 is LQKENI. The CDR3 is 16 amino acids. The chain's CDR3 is CASSPSFGGRQETQYF. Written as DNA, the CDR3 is TGTGCCAGCTCACCAAGTTTCGGGGGGCGGCAGGAGACCCAGTACTTC. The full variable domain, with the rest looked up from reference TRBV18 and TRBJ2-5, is NAGVMQNPRHLVRRRGQEARLRCSPMKGHSHVYWYRQLPEEGLKFMVYLQKENIIDESGMPKERFSAEFPKEGPSILRIQQVVRGDSAAYFCASSPSFGGRQETQYFGPGTRLLVL.

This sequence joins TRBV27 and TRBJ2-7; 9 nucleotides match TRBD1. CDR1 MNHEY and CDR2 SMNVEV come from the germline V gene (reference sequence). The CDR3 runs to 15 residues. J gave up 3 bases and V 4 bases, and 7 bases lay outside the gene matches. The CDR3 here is CASSYLRDRDYEQYF. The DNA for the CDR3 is TGTGCCAGCAGTTATCTCCGGGACAGGGACTACGAGCAGTACTTC.

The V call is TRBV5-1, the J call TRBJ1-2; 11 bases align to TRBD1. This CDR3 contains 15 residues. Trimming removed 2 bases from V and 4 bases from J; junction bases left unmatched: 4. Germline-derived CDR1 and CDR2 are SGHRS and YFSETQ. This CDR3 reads CASSLIGTGGYGYTF. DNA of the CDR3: TGCGCCAGCAGCTTAATAGGGACAGGGGGCTATGGCTACACCTTC.

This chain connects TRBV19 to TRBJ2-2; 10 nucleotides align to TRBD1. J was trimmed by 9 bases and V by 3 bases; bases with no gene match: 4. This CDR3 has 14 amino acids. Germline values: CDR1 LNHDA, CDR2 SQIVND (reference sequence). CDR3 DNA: TGTGCCAGTAGTATTGGGACAGGGGACTGGGAGCTGTTTTTT. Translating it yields CASSIGTGDWELFF.

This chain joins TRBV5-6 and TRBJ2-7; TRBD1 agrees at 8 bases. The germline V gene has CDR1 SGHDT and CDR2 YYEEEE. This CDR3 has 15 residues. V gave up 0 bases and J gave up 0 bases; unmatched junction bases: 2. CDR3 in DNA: TGTGCCAGCAGCTTGGTGGGACAGGACTCCTACGAGCAGTACTTC. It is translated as CASSLVGQDSYEQYF.

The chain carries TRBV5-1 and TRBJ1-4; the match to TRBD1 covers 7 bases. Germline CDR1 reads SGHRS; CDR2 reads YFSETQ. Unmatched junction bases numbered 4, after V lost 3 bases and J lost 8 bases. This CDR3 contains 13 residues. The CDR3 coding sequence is TGCGCCAGCAGCTGGAAACAGGGGGAAAAACTGTTTTTT. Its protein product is CASSWKQGEKLFF.

For the CDR3, the DNA is TGTGCCACCAGCAGAGATGTTTCCAGGCCGTACGAGCAGTACTTC. Translating it yields CATSRDVSRPYEQYF. The chain is built from TRBV15 and TRBJ2-7; unclear D gene. Trimming left V 0 bases short and J 4 bases short, with 13 bases between. CDR3 length: 15 amino acids. The germline V gene encodes CDR1 LNHNV and CDR2 YYDKDF (reference sequence). Filled out from reference TRBV15 and TRBJ2-7, the complete variable domain reads DAMVIQNPRYQVTQFGKPVTLSCSQTLNHNVMYWYQQKSSQAPKLLFHYYDKDFNNEADTPDNFQSRRPNTSFCFLDIRSPGLGDTAMYLCATSRDVSRPYEQYFGPGTRLTVT.

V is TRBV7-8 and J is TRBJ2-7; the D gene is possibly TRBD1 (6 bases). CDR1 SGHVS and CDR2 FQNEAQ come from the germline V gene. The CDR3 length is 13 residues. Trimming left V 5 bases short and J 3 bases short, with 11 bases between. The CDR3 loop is CASSLGHLYEQYF. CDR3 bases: TGTGCCAGCAGCCTGGGACATCTCTACGAGCAGTACTTC.

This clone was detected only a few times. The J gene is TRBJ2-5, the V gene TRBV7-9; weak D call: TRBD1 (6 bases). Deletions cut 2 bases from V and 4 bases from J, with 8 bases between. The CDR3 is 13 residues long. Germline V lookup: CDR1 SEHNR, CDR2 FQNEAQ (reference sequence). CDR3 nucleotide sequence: TGTGCCAGCAGCTTAACAGGGATAGAGACCCAGTACTTC. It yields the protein CASSLTGIETQYF.

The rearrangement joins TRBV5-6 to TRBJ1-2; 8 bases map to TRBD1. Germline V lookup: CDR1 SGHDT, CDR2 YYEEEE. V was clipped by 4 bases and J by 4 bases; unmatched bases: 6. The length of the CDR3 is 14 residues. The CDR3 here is CASSRGTGGYGYTF. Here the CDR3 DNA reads TGTGCCAGCAGCAGGGGGACAGGAGGCTATGGCTACACCTTC.

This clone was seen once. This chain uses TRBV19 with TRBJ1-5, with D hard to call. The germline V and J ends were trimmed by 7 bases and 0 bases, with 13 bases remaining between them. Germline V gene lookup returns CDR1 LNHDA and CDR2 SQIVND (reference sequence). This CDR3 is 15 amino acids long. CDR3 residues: CASTVRHDSNQPQHF. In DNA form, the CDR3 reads TGTGCCAGTACTGTCAGGCATGATAGCAATCAGCCCCAGCATTTT.

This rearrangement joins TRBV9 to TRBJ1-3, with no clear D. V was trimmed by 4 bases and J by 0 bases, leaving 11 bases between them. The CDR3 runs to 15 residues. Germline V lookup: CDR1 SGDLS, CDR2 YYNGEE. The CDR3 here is CASSPASDSGNTIYF. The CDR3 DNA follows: TGTGCCAGCAGCCCTGCGAGCGACTCTGGAAACACCATATATTTT.

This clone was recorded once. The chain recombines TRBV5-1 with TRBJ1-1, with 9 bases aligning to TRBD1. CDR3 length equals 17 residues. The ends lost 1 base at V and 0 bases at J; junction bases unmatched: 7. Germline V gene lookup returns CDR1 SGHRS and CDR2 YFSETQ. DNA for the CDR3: TGCGCCAGCAGCTTGACAGGGGGCCGCCAGATGAACACTGAAGCTTTCTTT. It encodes CASSLTGGRQMNTEAFF.